Detailed here is one T cell receptor beta chain. The record originates from a study of PD-L1 blockade in urothelial cancer. Germline V gene lookup returns CDR1 SGHNT and CDR2 YENEEA. The CDR3 spans 15 residues. V lost 5 bases to trimming and J lost 0 bases, with 11 bases between them. The repertoire was sequenced with immunoSEQ multiplex PCR; TCRdb's copy has only in-frame clones and lacks some. The data hold 80,000 to 100,000 clones, with 82% observed a single time. Sequencing was performed on PBMCs, taken around atezolizumab (anti-PD-L1) treatment. This sequence originates from a man in his 70s with urothelial cancer. V usage is TRBV11-3 and J usage is TRBJ1-3; D remains unclear. The CDR3 here is CASSALGSSGNTIYF. The CDR3 nucleotides are TGTGCCAGCAGCGCACTCGGGAGCTCTGGAAACACCATATATTTT.